This TCR beta chain was sequenced during a study of blood T cell repertoires in COVID-19. The CDR3 loop spans 19 amino acids. V gave up 1 base and J gave up 0 bases; unmatched junction bases: 11. Germline CDR1 reads KGHSH; CDR2 reads LQKENI. This clone was seen just once. Enrolment of Seattle patients took place during active infection, and they were followed longitudinally. The repertoire was sequenced with immunoSEQ multiplex PCR; TCRdb's copy has only in-frame clones and lacks some. Among some 290,000 clones listed, almost 90% were seen once. The sample was peripheral blood. The receptor was isolated from a woman aged 25 to 39 with COVID-19, enrolled during active disease. The chain has TRBV18 and TRBJ1-4; 7 bases fit TRBD1. In DNA, the CDR3 is TGTGCCAGCTCACCACTTCCGGGACAGCTAGAATCAACTAATGAAAAACTGTTTTTT. Translating it yields CASSPLPGQLESTNEKLFF.